This is a list of T cell receptor beta chains from one sample in a study of siplizumab effects on memory and regulatory T cells. Here immunoSEQ multiplex PCR was the method, and the copy in TCRdb shows in-frame clones only, minus some. The table records about 120,000 clones, around 93% of them present only once. The material sequenced was non-Treg CD4+ T cells sorted from blood. All receptors come from a human donor in good health. The CDR3 runs from the conserved cysteine through the conserved F or W. A D gene is named only where the DNA matches it firmly. Clone size is shown for a subset of rows, as once, few, many or a class of expanded clone.

size	D	V	J	CDR3	DNA
few	.	TRBV19	TRBJ1-1	CASSIAGGSMNTEAFF	TGTGCCAGTAGTATAGCCGGAGGGTCCATGAACACTGAAGCTTTCTTT
.	.	TRBV4-1	TRBJ1-2	CASSQDIGGYTF	TGCGCCAGCAGCCAAGATATTGGTGGCTACACCTTC
once	.	TRBV5-6	TRBJ2-1	CASSLDSTEGNEQFF	TGTGCCAGCAGCCTAGATTCGACTGAGGGGAATGAGCAGTTCTTC
.	.	TRBV28	TRBJ1-6	CASTPPEGFNSPLHF	TGTGCCAGCACCCCCCCCGAAGGGTTTAATTCACCCCTCCACTTT
.	TRBD2	TRBV5-1	TRBJ2-3	CASSSGLAGGRTSTDTQYF	TGCGCCAGCAGCTCCGGTCTAGCGGGGGGCCGCACCAGCACAGATACGCAGTATTTT
.	.	TRBV4-2	TRBJ1-2	CASTPGTGFGGYTF	TGTGCCAGCACACCAGGCACAGGGTTCGGTGGCTACACCTTC
once	TRBD1	TRBV11-2	TRBJ2-7	CASWSRGTYEQYF	TGTGCCAGCTGGAGCAGGGGGACCTACGAGCAGTACTTC
once	TRBD1	TRBV6-4	TRBJ1-6	CASINRDSNSPLHF	TGTGCCAGCATTAACCGGGACAGTAATTCACCCCTCCACTTT
.	.	TRBV5-1	TRBJ2-7	CASSLGLPAFYEQYF	TGCGCCAGCAGCTTGGGACTACCTGCTTTCTACGAGCAGTACTTC
.	.	TRBV7-7	TRBJ2-3	CASSPDSSTDTQYF	TGTGCCAGCAGCCCAGATAGTAGCACAGATACGCAGTATTTT
.	TRBD2	TRBV5-1	TRBJ2-7	CASSHESGGNYEQYF	TGCGCCAGCAGCCACGAGAGCGGGGGAAACTACGAGCAGTACTTC
.	.	TRBV9	TRBJ1-4	CASSVGLGNEKLFF	TGTGCCAGCAGCGTAGGGTTGGGGAATGAAAAACTGTTTTTT
.	TRBD2	TRBV6-5	TRBJ2-2	CASKLAGANTGELFF	TGTGCCAGCAAACTAGCGGGGGCGAACACCGGGGAGCTGTTTTTT
.	TRBD1	TRBV6-5	TRBJ1-4	CASSLTGTFNEKLFF	TGTGCCAGCAGTTTGACAGGGACATTTAATGAAAAACTGTTTTTT
few	.	TRBV4-3	TRBJ1-2	CASSQDYGSYGYTF	TGCGCCAGCAGCCAAGATTATGGCAGCTATGGCTACACCTTC
.	TRBD2	TRBV5-1	TRBJ2-5	CASSFLSVGGSQETQYF	TGCGCCAGCAGCTTCCTTTCTGTCGGGGGGTCGCAAGAGACCCAGTACTTC
.	.	TRBV15	TRBJ2-6	CVTSRPAAGANVLTF	TGTGTCACCAGCAGACCCGCGGCTGGGGCCAACGTCCTGACTTTC
.	TRBD1	TRBV5-1	TRBJ2-7	CASSPLTGTSYEQYF	TGCGCCAGCAGCCCACTGACAGGGACCTCCTACGAGCAGTACTTC
.	.	TRBV18	TRBJ1-1	CASSPIAGRNTEAFF	TGTGCCAGCTCACCAATAGCCGGGAGAAACACTGAAGCTTTCTTT
.	.	TRBV7-2	TRBJ2-2	CASSVHQTGELFF	TGTGCCAGCAGCGTCCATCAGACCGGGGAGCTGTTTTTT
.	TRBD2	TRBV28	TRBJ2-7	CASSLPLRGGGSYEQYF	TGTGCCAGCAGTTTACCCTTGCGGGGGGGCGGGTCCTACGAGCAGTACTTC
.	.	TRBV7-8	TRBJ1-1	CASSLEGGNTEAFF	TGTGCCAGCAGCTTAGAAGGGGGAAACACTGAAGCTTTCTTT
.	TRBD2	TRBV18	TRBJ2-1	CASSPPRGKEGEQFF	TGTGCCAGCTCACCACCGCGGGGGAAGGAAGGTGAGCAGTTCTTC
.	TRBD1	TRBV2	TRBJ2-1	CASSEGRQGRNEQFF	TGTGCCAGCAGTGAAGGGAGACAGGGGCGCAATGAGCAGTTCTTC
.	TRBD1	TRBV6-1	TRBJ2-2	CASSPQGASTGELFF	TGTGCCAGCAGCCCACAGGGGGCGAGCACCGGGGAGCTGTTTTTT
.	TRBD1	TRBV6-5	TRBJ1-4	CASSYSWTGAGEKLFF	TGTGCCAGCAGTTACTCCTGGACAGGGGCGGGGGAAAAACTGTTTTTT
.	.	TRBV2	TRBJ1-1	CASRWGENTEAFF	TGTGCCAGCAGGTGGGGGGAGAACACTGAAGCTTTCTTT
.	TRBD1	TRBV5-1	TRBJ2-1	CASSLEGQTTFNEQFF	TGCGCCAGCAGCTTGGAGGGACAGACTACCTTCAATGAGCAGTTCTTC
.	.	TRBV10-3	TRBJ1-1	CAIGRAGAEAFF	TGTGCCATCGGCAGGGCGGGTGCTGAAGCTTTCTTT
.	.	TRBV4-1	TRBJ2-5	CASSQALRVQETQYF	TGCGCCAGCAGCCAAGCTTTAAGGGTCCAAGAGACCCAGTACTTC
few	.	TRBV18	TRBJ1-1	CASSPGQMNTEAFF	TGTGCCAGCTCACCCGGACAGATGAACACTGAAGCTTTCTTT
.	.	TRBV19	TRBJ2-1	CASSMYSEQFF	TGTGCCAGTAGTATGTACTCTGAGCAGTTCTTC
once	TRBD2	TRBV7-2	TRBJ2-3	CASSLVLVLAGGTDTQYF	TGTGCCAGCAGCTTAGTATTAGTACTAGCGGGAGGCACAGATACGCAGTATTTT
.	.	TRBV5-1	TRBJ1-2	CASSWDGSMGGYTF	TGCGCCAGCAGCTGGGACGGATCAATGGGGGGCTACACCTTC
.	TRBD1	TRBV29-1	TRBJ1-2	CSVEGGQGVGNGYTF	TGCAGCGTTGAAGGGGGACAGGGGGTCGGTAATGGCTACACCTTC
few	.	TRBV7-2	TRBJ1-5	CASSSDRIGGQPQHF	TGTGCCAGCAGCTCAGACAGGATTGGGGGTCAGCCCCAGCATTTT
once	.	TRBV4-1	TRBJ1-2	CASSQQTGSYGYTF	TGCGCCAGCAGCCAACAAACAGGGTCCTATGGCTACACCTTC
.	TRBD1	TRBV7-9	TRBJ2-1	CASSKQGANHEQFF	TGTGCCAGCAGCAAACAGGGGGCGAATCATGAGCAGTTCTTC
.	.	TRBV5-5	TRBJ1-3	CASSHRGSSGNTIYF	TGTGCCAGCAGCCATAGGGGCAGCTCTGGAAACACCATATATTTT
.	.	TRBV6-6	TRBJ2-5	CASSTGSETQYF	TGTGCCAGCAGTACCGGTAGCGAGACCCAGTACTTC
.	.	TRBV18	TRBJ1-3	CASSPWPSGNTIYF	TGTGCCAGCTCACCCTGGCCTTCTGGAAACACCATATATTTT
.	TRBD2	TRBV28	TRBJ2-7	CASRLETGGSYEQYF	TGTGCCAGCAGACTAGAAACGGGAGGTTCCTACGAGCAGTACTTC
.	.	TRBV7-3	TRBJ2-1	CASSPRADYNEQFF	TGTGCCAGCAGCCCACGGGCGGACTACAATGAGCAGTTCTTC
.	.	TRBV5-1	TRBJ2-1	CASSLRVGLSYNEQFF	TGCGCCAGCAGCCTCAGGGTGGGTTTATCCTACAATGAGCAGTTCTTC
.	TRBD2	TRBV6-4	TRBJ2-1	CASSDGERGYNEQFF	TGTGCCAGCAGTGACGGGGAGCGGGGGTACAATGAGCAGTTCTTC
.	.	TRBV4-1	TRBJ1-1	CASSQDPGARVTEAFF	TGCGCCAGCAGCCAAGACCCGGGGGCAAGAGTCACTGAAGCTTTCTTT
.	.	TRBV15	TRBJ1-4	CATSRDGRFNEKLFF	TGTGCCACCAGCAGAGATGGACGGTTTAATGAAAAACTGTTTTTT
.	TRBD1	TRBV7-9	TRBJ2-7	CASSFTHIPGQGTYEQYF	TGTGCCAGCAGCTTTACCCACATCCCGGGACAGGGAACCTACGAGCAGTACTTC
.	TRBD1	TRBV5-4	TRBJ2-5	CASSLRQGRETQYF	TGTGCCAGCAGCTTGAGACAGGGGAGGGAGACCCAGTACTTC
.	TRBD1	TRBV30	TRBJ1-4	CAWMRDRGNRLFF	TGTGCCTGGATGAGGGACAGGGGTAATAGACTGTTTTTT
.	TRBD1	TRBV28	TRBJ1-2	CASSWGQGARGYTF	TGTGCCAGCAGTTGGGGACAGGGGGCTCGGGGCTACACCTTC
.	.	TRBV6-5	TRBJ1-1	CASSDRNTEAFF	TGTGCCAGCAGCGACAGGAACACTGAAGCTTTCTTT
.	.	TRBV5-1	TRBJ1-2	CASSLGLPAPLGGYTF	TGCGCCAGCAGCTTGGGTCTTCCGGCCCCATTGGGAGGCTACACCTTC
.	TRBD2	TRBV9	TRBJ2-3	CASSARGDLTDTQYF	TGTGCCAGCAGCGCGCGGGGGGACCTCACAGATACGCAGTATTTT